Given below is one T cell receptor (beta chain) in context. Recipients received nonmyeloablative bone marrow transplants from related graft donors, with transient mixed chimerism. Unstimulated Tregs (CD4+CD25+CD127-) and CD4+CD25- non-Tregs were sorted from PBMCs. Libraries were prepared by immunoSEQ multiplex PCR; TCRdb keeps only in-frame clonotypes and omits some of them. Among roughly 70,000 clones listed, around 87% were seen once. Germline CDR1 reads LNHDA; CDR2 reads SQIVND (reference sequence). This CDR3 comprises 15 residues. V lost 3 bases to trimming and J lost 7 bases; unmatched junction nucleotides: 4. The data are from a study of Tregs in tolerant kidney transplant recipients.

J is TRBJ2-2 and V is TRBV19, with 11 bases fitting TRBD1. This receptor was identified in a human patient who received a combined kidney and bone marrow transplant. Some T cells may trace back to the graft donor. The input for sequencing was CD4+ T cells from blood (PBMCs), taken 6 months after the transplant. The CDR3 loop is CASSIRTGGHGELFF. For the CDR3, the DNA is TGTGCCAGTAGTATCCGGACAGGGGGCCACGGGGAGCTGTTTTTT.